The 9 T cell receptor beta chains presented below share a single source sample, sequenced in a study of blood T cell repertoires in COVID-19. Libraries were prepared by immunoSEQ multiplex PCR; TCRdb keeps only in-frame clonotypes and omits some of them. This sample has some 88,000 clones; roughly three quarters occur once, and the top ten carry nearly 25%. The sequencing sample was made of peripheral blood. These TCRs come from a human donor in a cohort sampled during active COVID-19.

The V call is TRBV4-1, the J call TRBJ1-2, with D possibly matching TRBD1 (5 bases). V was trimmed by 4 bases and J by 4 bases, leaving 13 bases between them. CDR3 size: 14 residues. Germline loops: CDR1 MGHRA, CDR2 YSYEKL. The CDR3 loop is CASSPAAGLYGYTF. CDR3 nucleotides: TGCGCCAGCAGCCCTGCGGCAGGGCTCTATGGCTACACCTTC.

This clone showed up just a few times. This chain's CDR3 is CASSTTTSGSYNEQFF. In DNA, the CDR3 is TGTGCCAGCAGCACCACCACTAGCGGGAGCTACAATGAGCAGTTCTTC. The chain combines TRBV21-1 with TRBJ2-1; the table gives TRBD2 as D, unverified against the DNA. TRBV21-1 is a listed pseudogene. The CDR3 contains 16 residues.

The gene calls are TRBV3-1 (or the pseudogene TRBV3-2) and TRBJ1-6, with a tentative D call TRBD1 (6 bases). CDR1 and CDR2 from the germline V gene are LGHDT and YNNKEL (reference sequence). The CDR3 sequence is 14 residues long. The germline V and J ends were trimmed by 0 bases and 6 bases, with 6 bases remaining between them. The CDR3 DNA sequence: TGTGCCAGCAGCCAAGAAGGGGGTAATTCACCCCTCCACTTT. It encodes CASSQEGGNSPLHF.

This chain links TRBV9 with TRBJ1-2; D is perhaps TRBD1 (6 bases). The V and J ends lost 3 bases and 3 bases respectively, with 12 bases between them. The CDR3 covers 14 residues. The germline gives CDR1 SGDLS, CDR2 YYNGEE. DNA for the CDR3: TGTGCCAGCAGCGCTTACACAGGGTACTATGGCTACACCTTC. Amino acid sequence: CASSAYTGYYGYTF.

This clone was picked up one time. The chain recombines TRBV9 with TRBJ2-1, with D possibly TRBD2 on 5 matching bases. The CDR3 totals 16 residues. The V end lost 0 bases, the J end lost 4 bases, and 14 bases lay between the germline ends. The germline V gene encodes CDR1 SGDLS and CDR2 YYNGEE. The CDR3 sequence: CASSVATGRGYNEQFF. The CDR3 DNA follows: TGTGCCAGCAGCGTAGCTACGGGGAGAGGGTACAATGAGCAGTTCTTC.

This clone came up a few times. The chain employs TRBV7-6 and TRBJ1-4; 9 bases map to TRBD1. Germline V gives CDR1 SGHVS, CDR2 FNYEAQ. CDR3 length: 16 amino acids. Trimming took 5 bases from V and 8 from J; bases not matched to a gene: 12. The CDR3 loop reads CASSQHPGQGWEKLFF. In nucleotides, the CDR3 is TGTGCCAGCAGCCAACACCCGGGACAGGGTTGGGAAAAACTGTTTTTT.

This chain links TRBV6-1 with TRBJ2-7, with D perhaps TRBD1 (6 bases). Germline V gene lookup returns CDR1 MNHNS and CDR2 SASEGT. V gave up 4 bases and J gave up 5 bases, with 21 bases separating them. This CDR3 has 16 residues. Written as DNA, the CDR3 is TGTGCCAGCAGTGCACAGGGAAGGATCAGTATGGACGAGCAGTACTTC. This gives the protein CASSAQGRISMDEQYF.

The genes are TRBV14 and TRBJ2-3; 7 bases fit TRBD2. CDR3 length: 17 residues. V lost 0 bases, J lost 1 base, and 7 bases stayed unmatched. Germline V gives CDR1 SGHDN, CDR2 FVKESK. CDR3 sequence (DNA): TGTGCCAGCAGCCAAGATGAGGCGGGAGCGGGCACAGATACGCAGTATTTT. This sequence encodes CASSQDEAGAGTDTQYF.

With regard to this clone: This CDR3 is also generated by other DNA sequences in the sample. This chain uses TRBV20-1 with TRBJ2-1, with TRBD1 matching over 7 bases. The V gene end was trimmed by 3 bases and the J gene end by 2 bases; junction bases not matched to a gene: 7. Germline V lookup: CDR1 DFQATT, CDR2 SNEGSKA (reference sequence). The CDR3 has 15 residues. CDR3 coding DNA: TGCAGTGCTAGTCAAGCAGGGGGTGCCTACAATGAGCAGTTCTTC. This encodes CSASQAGGAYNEQFF.